These T cell receptor beta chains were read from a single sample in a study of response to subunit inactivated influenza vaccine. TCRdb re-derived calls from the RT-PCR reads in MiXCR, one entry per CDR3 protein. The table includes roughly 500,000 distinct CDR3 sequences, roughly 23% detected once. Sequenced here: CD4+ T cells sorted from PBMCs, sampled 5 to 6 days after vaccination. These receptors originate from a man aged 45-60 years who received an inactivated influenza vaccine. Both conserved end residues are part of each CDR3. A D gene is named only where the DNA matches it firmly. Not every row has a clone size; where given, it reads once, few, many or a size class.

v_gene: TRBV6-2/TRBV6-3; j_gene: TRBJ2-7; abundance: .; d_gene: TRBD2; CDR3nt: TGTGCCAGCAGTTTTGGGCTAGCGGGAGTCCTTTCCTACGAGCAGTACTTC; CDR3aa: CASSFGLAGVLSYEQYF
v_gene: TRBV25-1; j_gene: TRBJ2-5; abundance: .; d_gene: .; CDR3nt: TGTGCCAGCAGTGAATCCCTTGGACGAGGGGAGACCCAGTACTTC; CDR3aa: CASSESLGRGETQYF
v_gene: TRBV10-3; j_gene: TRBJ1-6; abundance: few; d_gene: .; CDR3nt: TGTGCCATCAGTCCTGGGGGCAACATTCTCTCACCCCTCCACTTT; CDR3aa: CAISPGGNILSPLHF
v_gene: TRBV20-1; j_gene: TRBJ2-7; abundance: .; d_gene: .; CDR3nt: TGCAGTGCTAGGTCGATCTACGAGCAGTACTTC; CDR3aa: CSARSIYEQYF
v_gene: TRBV7-6; j_gene: TRBJ2-3; abundance: few; d_gene: TRBD1; CDR3nt: TGTGCCAGCAGCTTAGCGTTGCCAGGGGGCGATACGCAGTATTTT; CDR3aa: CASSLALPGGDTQYF
v_gene: TRBV7-9; j_gene: TRBJ2-3; abundance: .; d_gene: TRBD2; CDR3nt: TGTGCCACGGGGCTAGCGGGAGAAGATACGCAGTATTTT; CDR3aa: CATGLAGEDTQYF
v_gene: TRBV6-1; j_gene: TRBJ2-7; abundance: .; d_gene: TRBD2; CDR3nt: TGTGCCAGCAGAGTAGCGGGAGGAGGTTCCGAGCAGTACTTC; CDR3aa: CASRVAGGGSEQYF
v_gene: TRBV2; j_gene: TRBJ2-3; abundance: .; d_gene: TRBD2; CDR3nt: TGTGCCAGCCCGCCGACGACTAGCGGGAGGGAAGGAGATACGCAGTATTTT; CDR3aa: CASPPTTSGREGDTQYF
v_gene: TRBV9; j_gene: TRBJ2-1; abundance: .; d_gene: .; CDR3nt: TGTGCCAGCAGCGGAAGGAGGGGCATCCATGAGCAGTTCTTC; CDR3aa: CASSGRRGIHEQFF
v_gene: TRBV29-1; j_gene: TRBJ2-4; abundance: .; d_gene: .; CDR3nt: TGCAGCGTTGAGATAGGGGCAAACATTCAGTACTTC; CDR3aa: CSVEIGANIQYF
v_gene: TRBV6-1; j_gene: TRBJ2-3; abundance: few; d_gene: .; CDR3nt: TGTGCCAGCAGCCAAACCGGGGAAGATACGCAGTATTTT; CDR3aa: CASSQTGEDTQYF
v_gene: TRBV5-1; j_gene: TRBJ1-1; abundance: few; d_gene: .; CDR3nt: TGCGCCAGCAGCTTGGAAGGGGTTAGGACTGAAGCTTTCTTT; CDR3aa: CASSLEGVRTEAFF
v_gene: TRBV5-1; j_gene: TRBJ2-2; abundance: .; d_gene: TRBD1; CDR3nt: TGCGCCAGCAGCTTGGCTAGTTCCGGACAGGGAACCGGGGAGCTGTTTTTT; CDR3aa: CASSLASSGQGTGELFF